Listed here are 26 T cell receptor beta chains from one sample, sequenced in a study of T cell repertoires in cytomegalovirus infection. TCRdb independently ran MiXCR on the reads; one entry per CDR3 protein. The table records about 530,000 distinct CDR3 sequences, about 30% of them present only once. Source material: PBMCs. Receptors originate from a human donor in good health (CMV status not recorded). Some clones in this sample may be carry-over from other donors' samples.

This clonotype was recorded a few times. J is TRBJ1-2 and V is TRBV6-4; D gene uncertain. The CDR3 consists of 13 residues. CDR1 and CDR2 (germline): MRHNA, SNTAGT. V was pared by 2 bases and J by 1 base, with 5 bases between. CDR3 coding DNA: TGTGCCAGCAGTGACGGCGGTAACTATGGCTACACCTTC. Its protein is CASSDGGNYGYTF.

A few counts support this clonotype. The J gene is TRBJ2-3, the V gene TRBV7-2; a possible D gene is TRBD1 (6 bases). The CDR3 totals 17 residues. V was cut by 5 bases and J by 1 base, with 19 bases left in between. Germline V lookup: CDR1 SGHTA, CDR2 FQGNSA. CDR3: CASSQTGQRVGTDTQYF. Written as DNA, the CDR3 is TGTGCCAGCAGCCAGACCGGACAGCGAGTCGGCACAGATACGCAGTATTTT.

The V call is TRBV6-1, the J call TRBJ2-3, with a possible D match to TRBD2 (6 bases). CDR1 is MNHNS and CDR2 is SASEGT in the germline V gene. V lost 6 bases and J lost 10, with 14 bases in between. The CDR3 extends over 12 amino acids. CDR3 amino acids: CASRRTTEAQYF. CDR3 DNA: TGTGCCAGCAGACGGACTACAGAGGCGCAGTATTTT.

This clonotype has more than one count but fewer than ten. The DNA for the CDR3 is TGTGCCAGCAGCTTACCGGGAGGGCCCCATGAGCAGTTCTTC. Amino acids: CASSLPGGPHEQFF. The chain couples TRBV7-8 to TRBJ2-1, with 8 positions matching TRBD2. The CDR3 has 14 residues. V shed 2 bases and J 8 bases; nucleotides not matched to a gene: 5. Germline V gives CDR1 SGHVS, CDR2 FQNEAQ.

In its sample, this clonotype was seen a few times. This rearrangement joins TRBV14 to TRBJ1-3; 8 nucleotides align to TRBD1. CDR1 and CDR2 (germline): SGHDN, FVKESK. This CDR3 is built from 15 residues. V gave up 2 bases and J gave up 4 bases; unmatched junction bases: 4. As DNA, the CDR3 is TGTGCCAGCAGCCAACGACAGGGGAGAGGAAACACCATATATTTT. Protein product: CASSQRQGRGNTIYF.

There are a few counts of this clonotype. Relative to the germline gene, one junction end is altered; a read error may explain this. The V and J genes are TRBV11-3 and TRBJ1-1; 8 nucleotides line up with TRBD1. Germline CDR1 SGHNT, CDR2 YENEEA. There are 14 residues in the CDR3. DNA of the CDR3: TGTGCCAGCGGCTTCGGGACAGGTCTTTCTGAAGCTTTCTTT. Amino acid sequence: CASGFGTGLSEAFF.

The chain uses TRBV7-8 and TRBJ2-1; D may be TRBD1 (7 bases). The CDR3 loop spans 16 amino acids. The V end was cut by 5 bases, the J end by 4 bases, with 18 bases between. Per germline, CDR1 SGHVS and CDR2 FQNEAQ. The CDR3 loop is CASSGQGDAGYNEQFF. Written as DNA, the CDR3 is TGTGCCAGCAGCGGGCAGGGGGACGCGGGATACAATGAGCAGTTCTTC.

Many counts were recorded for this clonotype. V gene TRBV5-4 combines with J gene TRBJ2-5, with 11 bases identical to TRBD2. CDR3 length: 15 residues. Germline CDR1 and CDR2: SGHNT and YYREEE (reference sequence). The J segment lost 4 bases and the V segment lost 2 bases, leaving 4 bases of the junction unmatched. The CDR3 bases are TGTGCCAGCAGCTTTCTAGCGGGAGGAGGAGAGACCCAGTACTTC. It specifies CASSFLAGGGETQYF. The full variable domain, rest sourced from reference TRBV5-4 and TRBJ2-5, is ETGVTQSPTHLIKTRGQQVTLRCSSQSGHNTVSWYQQALGQGPQFIFQYYREEENGRGNFPPRFSGLQFPNYSSELNVNALELDDSALYLCASSFLAGGGETQYFGPGTRLLVL.

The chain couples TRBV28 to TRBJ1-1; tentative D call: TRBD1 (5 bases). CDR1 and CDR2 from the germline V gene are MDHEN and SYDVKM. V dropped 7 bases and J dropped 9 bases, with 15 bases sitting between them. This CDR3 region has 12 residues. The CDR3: CASNVGRPKAFF. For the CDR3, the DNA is TGTGCCAGCAATGTGGGGCGTCCGAAAGCTTTCTTT.

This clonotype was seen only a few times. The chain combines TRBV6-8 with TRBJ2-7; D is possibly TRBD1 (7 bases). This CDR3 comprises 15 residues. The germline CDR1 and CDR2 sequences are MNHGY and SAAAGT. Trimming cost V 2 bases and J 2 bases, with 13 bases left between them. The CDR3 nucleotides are TGTGCCAGCAGTTACGGGCAGGGGGGAACCTACGAGCAGTACTTC. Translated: CASSYGQGGTYEQYF.

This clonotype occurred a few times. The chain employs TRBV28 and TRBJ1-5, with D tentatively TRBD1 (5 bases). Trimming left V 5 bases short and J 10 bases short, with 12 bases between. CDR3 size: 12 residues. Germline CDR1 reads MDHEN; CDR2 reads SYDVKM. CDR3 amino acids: CASSRPQGPQHF. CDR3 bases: TGTGCCAGCAGTCGTCCTCAGGGCCCCCAGCATTTT.

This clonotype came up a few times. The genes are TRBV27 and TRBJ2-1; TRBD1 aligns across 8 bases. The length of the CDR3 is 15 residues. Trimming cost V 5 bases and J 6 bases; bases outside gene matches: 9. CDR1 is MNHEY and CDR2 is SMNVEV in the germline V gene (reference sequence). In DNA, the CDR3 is TGTGCCAGCAGTCGACCCGGGACAGGTTTCAATGAGCAGTTCTTC. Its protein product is CASSRPGTGFNEQFF.

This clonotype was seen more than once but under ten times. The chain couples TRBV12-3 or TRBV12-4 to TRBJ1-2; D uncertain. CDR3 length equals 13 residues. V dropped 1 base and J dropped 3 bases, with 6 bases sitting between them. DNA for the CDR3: TGTGCCAGCAGTTTAGAGGGTCACTATGGCTACACCTTC. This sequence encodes CASSLEGHYGYTF.

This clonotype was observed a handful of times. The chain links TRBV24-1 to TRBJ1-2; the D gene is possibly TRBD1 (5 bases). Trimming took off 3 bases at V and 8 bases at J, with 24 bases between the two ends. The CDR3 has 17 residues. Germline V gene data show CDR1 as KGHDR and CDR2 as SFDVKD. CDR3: CATSDTRGTVRGTGYTF. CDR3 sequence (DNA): TGTGCCACCAGTGATACGAGGGGAACGGTGAGGGGTACGGGCTACACCTTC.

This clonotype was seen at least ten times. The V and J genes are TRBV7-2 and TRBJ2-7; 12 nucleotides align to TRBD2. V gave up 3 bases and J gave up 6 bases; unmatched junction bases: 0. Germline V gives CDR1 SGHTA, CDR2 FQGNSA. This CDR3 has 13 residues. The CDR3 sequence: CASSLTSGSEQYV. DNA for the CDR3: TGTGCCAGCAGCTTGACTAGCGGGAGCGAGCAGTACGTC.

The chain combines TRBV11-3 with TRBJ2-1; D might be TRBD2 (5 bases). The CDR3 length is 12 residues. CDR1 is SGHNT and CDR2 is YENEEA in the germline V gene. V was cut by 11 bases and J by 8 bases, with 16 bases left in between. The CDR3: CASVGVGDEQFF. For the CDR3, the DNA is TGTGCCTCCGTGGGAGTCGGCGATGAGCAGTTCTTC.

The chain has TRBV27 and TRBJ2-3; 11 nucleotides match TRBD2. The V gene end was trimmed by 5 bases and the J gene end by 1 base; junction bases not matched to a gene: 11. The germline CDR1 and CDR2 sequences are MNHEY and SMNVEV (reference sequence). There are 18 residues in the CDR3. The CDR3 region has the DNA TGTGCCAGCAGTCCTCTGGGGACTAGCGGAATTCGCACAGATACGCAGTATTTT. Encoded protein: CASSPLGTSGIRTDTQYF.

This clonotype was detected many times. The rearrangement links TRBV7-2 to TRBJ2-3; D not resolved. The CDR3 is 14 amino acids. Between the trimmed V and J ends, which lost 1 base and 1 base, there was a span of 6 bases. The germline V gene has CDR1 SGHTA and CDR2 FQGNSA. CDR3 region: CASSLGSRTDTQYF. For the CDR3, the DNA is TGTGCCAGCAGCTTAGGGAGCCGCACAGATACGCAGTATTTT.

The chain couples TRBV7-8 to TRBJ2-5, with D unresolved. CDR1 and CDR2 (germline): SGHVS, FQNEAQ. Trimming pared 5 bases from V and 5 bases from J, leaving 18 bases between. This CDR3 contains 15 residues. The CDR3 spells CASSADPITRETQYF. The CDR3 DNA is TGTGCCAGCAGCGCGGACCCTATCACACGGGAGACCCAGTACTTC.

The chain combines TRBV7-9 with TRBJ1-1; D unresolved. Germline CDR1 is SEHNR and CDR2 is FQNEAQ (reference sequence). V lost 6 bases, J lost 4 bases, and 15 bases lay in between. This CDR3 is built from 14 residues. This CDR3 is CASSYLGEGTEAFF. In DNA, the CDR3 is TGTGCCAGCAGTTACCTCGGAGAGGGCACTGAAGCTTTCTTT.

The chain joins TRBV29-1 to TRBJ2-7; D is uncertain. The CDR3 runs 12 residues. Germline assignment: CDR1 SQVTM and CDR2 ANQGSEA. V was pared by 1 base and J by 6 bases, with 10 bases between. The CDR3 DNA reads TGCAGCGTTGAAGGGGGTAGCAGCGAGCAGTACTTC. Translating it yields CSVEGGSSEQYF.

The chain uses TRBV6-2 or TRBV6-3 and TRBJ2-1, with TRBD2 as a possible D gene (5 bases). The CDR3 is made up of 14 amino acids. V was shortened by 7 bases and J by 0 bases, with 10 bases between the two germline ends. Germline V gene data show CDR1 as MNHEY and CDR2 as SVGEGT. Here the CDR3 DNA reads TGTGCCAGCAATCGGGGTAGCTCCTACAATGAGCAGTTCTTC. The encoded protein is CASNRGSSYNEQFF.

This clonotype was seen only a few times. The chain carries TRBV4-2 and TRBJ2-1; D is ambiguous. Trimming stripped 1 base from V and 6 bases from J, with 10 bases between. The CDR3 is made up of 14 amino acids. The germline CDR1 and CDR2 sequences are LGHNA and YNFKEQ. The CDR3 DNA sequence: TGTGCCAGCAGCCAAGCCAACTCCCTCAATGAGCAGTTCTTC. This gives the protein CASSQANSLNEQFF.

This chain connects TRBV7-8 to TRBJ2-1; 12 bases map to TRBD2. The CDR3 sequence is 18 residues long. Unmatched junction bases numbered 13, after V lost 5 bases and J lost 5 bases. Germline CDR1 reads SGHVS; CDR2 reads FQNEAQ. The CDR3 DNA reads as TGTGCCAGCAGCCCCTATCCCGCTACTAGCGGGAGGAACAATGAGCAGTTCTTC. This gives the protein CASSPYPATSGRNNEQFF.

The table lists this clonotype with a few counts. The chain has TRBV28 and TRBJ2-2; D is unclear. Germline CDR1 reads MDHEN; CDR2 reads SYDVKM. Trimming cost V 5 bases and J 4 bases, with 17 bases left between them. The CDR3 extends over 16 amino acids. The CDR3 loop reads CASSRPYPFITGELFF. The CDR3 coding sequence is TGTGCCAGCAGTCGTCCCTACCCCTTTATCACCGGGGAGCTGTTTTTT.

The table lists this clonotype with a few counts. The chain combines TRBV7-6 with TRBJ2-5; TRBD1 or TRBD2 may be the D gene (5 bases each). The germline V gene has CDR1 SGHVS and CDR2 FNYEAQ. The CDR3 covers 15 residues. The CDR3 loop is CAAIQGDRGEETQYF. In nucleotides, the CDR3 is TGTGCGGCCATACAAGGGGATCGGGGCGAGGAGACCCAGTACTTC. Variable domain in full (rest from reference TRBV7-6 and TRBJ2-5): GAGVSQSPRYKVTKRGQDVALRCDPISGHVSLYWYRQALGQGPEFLTYFNYEAQQDKSGLPNDRFSAERPEGSISTLTIQRTEQRDSAMYRCAAIQGDRGEETQYFGPGTRLLVL.